These T cell receptor beta chains were read from a single sample in a study of T cells after yellow fever vaccination. TCRdb fed the 5' RACE reads into MiXCR, producing one record per CDR3 protein. The sample consists of approximately 600,000 distinct CDR3 sequences, 10% to 15% of them appearing once. Material: PBMCs, obtained on the day of the yellow fever booster vaccination. These receptors were collected from a man aged 30-40 years who received the YFV17D yellow fever vaccine. CDR3s include the opening cysteine and the closing phenylalanine or tryptophan. Not all rows give a size; the values are once, few, many and, for expanded clones, a class.

j_call v_call clone_size cdr3_aa
TRBJ2-7 TRBV4-3 few CASSQQTSGQISYEQYF
TRBJ2-3 TRBV24-1 few CATSDLKDRSYTQYF
TRBJ2-3 TRBV29-1 . CSVTGEGSHDTQYF
TRBJ2-1 TRBV7-9 few CASSAPQGGNEQFF
TRBJ2-7 TRBV5-8 few CASSLASGRTNYYEQYF
TRBJ1-2 TRBV6-1 . CASSEDPRGQGNGYTF
TRBJ2-7 TRBV30 . CAWHRRAGGLAGAYEQYF
TRBJ2-7 TRBV7-2 . CASSLTTSVGEQYF
TRBJ2-2 TRBV6-5 . CASSSPWLAGGNTGELFF
TRBJ1-4 TRBV2 many CASSHGRPTNEKLFF
TRBJ1-1 TRBV5-1 few CASSRGRLNTEAFF
TRBJ2-7 TRBV14 many CASSLPQGPAYEQYF
TRBJ1-5 TRBV4-2 . CASSQAGVDQPQHF
TRBJ2-7 TRBV27 few CASSLSGGLAVRPGNEQYF
TRBJ1-2 TRBV5-1 few CASSLGSRGYTF
TRBJ2-6 TRBV19 few CASRVQAQGANVLTF
TRBJ1-6 TRBV12-3/TRBV12-4 few CASSFLGQLNSPLHF
TRBJ2-1 TRBV10-3 many CAISDLTSGSYNEQFF
TRBJ2-7 TRBV7-6 many CASSLGGQGAREQYF
TRBJ2-3 TRBV7-2 few CASSLRARREDTQYF
TRBJ1-2 TRBV6-5 . CASSSPYGYYGYTF
TRBJ1-3 TRBV28 many CASSSPGNTIYF
TRBJ1-5 TRBV20-1 few CSARDRDNQPQHF
TRBJ1-4 TRBV5-5 few CASTRNGLDRVTPEKLFF
TRBJ1-5 TRBV4-2 . CASSQGQQPQHF
TRBJ2-5 TRBV5-4 few CAGSRGQETQYF
TRBJ2-2 TRBV5-6 . CASSRYDGWNTGELFF
TRBJ2-1 TRBV7-2 few CASSLPGLAIRNEQFF
TRBJ2-7 TRBV7-9 . CASSLSTGVHEQYF
TRBJ2-3 TRBV11-1 . CASSLRTASAGVTDTQYF
TRBJ2-3 TRBV11-2 few CASSFPALAPTDTQYF
TRBJ2-3 TRBV7-8 few CASSLGAGMVDTQYF
TRBJ2-7 TRBV15 few CATSRDVEQYF
TRBJ2-7 TRBV21-1 . CASTTRAGPSRREQYF
TRBJ2-1 TRBV20-1 few CSARDLRAGGPHEQFF
TRBJ1-2 TRBV6-6 few CANGQGSSGYTF
TRBJ1-1 TRBV20-1 few CSARDHATEAFF
TRBJ2-1 TRBV28 few CASSSTLLAGAAFQFF
TRBJ2-3 TRBV7-2 . CASSPKMAGGTQYF
TRBJ2-2 TRBV4-1 . CASSQVISGELFF
TRBJ2-2 TRBV30 few CACDTGGWTGELFF
TRBJ2-5 TRBV20-1 few CCARDYETAKQETQYF
TRBJ2-5 TRBV6-5 many CATRTLDF
TRBJ2-5 TRBV20-1 few CSARKTAGETQYF
TRBJ2-3 TRBV6-5 . CASSYSPGQAGGTDTQYF
TRBJ2-2 TRBV18 few CASSPLATQNTGELFF
TRBJ1-1 TRBV5-4 few CASSLPGADTEAFF
TRBJ2-7 TRBV10-2 few CASRGTEAYEQYF
TRBJ2-5 TRBV12-3/TRBV12-4 few CASSLRAGGAFETQYF
TRBJ2-7 TRBV29-1 many CSVEGRANYEQYF
TRBJ2-5 TRBV25-1 few CASSEPTGGPQETQYF
TRBJ2-1 TRBV7-2 . CASSLGYGGAYNEQFF
TRBJ2-1 TRBV5-1 many CASSLALGEQFF
TRBJ2-3 TRBV7-9 few CASSLLLAAKNDDTQYF
TRBJ1-5 TRBV19 few CASTFGNQPQHF
TRBJ2-7 TRBV5-1 . CASSLLWGGTADEQYF
TRBJ2-4 TRBV3-1 . CATSRGTLAKNIQYF